Detailed here is one TCR beta chain. What antigen it recognizes has not been identified. Per-base quality was not reported, and no clone a single base away is much larger than it. The germline V gene provides CDR1 SGHDT and CDR2 YYEEEE. Trimming removed 4 bases from V and 8 bases from J, leaving 13 bases between the germline ends. The CDR3 holds 13 amino acids from the cysteine to the phenylalanine. Only the CDR3 DNA is retained, 39 bases long and in frame from the first base. Single viable CD3+CD4+CD8-CD45RO+ cells were sorted as memory CD4+ T cells on a FACSAria II. CMV serostatus was determined with a Roche Elecsys assay detecting serum IgG against CMV pp150, pp28, p38 and p52. After the samples were thawed, total CD4+ T cells were enriched through positive selection using CD4 magnetic microbeads. The samples came from a separate study whose specific focus was interrogating the CD4+ T cell memory repertoire. Peripheral blood mononuclear cells were isolated and cryopreserved following standard operating procedures; serum was stored at -80 °C. The staining relied on CD3-PerCP (BW264/56), CD4-APC (RPA-T4), CD45RO-PE (UCHT1) and CD8-Pacific Orange (3B5) antibodies, and Sytox blue was used to exclude non-viable cells.

The sample belongs to a study of memory CD4+ T cells and cytomegalovirus serostatus (dated by TCRdb to the late 2010s). Regarding the complete study: The cohort comprised roughly 35 healthy Belgian adults, 9 CMV seropositive and some 25 CMV seronegative. CD4+ memory TCRbeta repertoires of a Belgian cohort with known cytomegalovirus serostatus were sequenced in order to replicate a published TCR-based CMV serostatus classifier.

The Quick-DNA Microprep Kit was used to extract genomic DNA from the sorted cells. TCRbeta DNA was amplified with the immunoSEQ hsTCRbeta kit following the manufacturer's protocol. An Illumina MiSeq instrument was used to sequence the TCRbeta libraries. The original methods were these. Once out-of-frame sequences had been removed, approximately 2,000,000 distinct TCRbeta sequences were left, which works out to an average of approximately 61,000 per individual. Two values were used to score each individual: the count of about 150 previously reported CMV-associated TCRbeta sequences and the total count of productive distinct TCRbeta sequences. A beta-binomial model was reimplemented in Python, and scikit-learn random forests with default parameters were trained on data from the US cohort. On the Belgian cohort, classifier performance was reported as the median AUC, along with percentile confidence intervals, across 10,000 bootstrap iterations. Imported from immuneACCESS, the table was reduced by TCRdb to in-frame sequences with V and J called. These copies leave out some clones; in studies compared against another copy, an unresolved V gene accounts for under half, and the cause of the remainder is not known. V and J calls and clone size come straight from that table; D and trimming were deduced from the DNA. For this sample the table gives approximately 40,000 clones, of which just over 75% were detected only once. 1.5% to 2% of the sample lies in the top ten.

General conclusions and limits of the study: The results were interpreted as suggesting that the CMV-associated TCR signature is mostly present in the CD4+ memory repertoire. Among the 160 or so previously reported CMV-associated TCRbeta sequences, 67 showed up in the CD4+ memory repertoires, with each one found in between one and five individuals. Only CD4+CD45RO+ memory cells were sequenced, in contrast to the original study, in which naive and memory CD4+ and CD8+ populations were covered. For CMV serostatus prediction, a median bootstrapped AUC of approximately 0.95 was reached with the original framework, and a median bootstrapped AUC of roughly 0.9 was reached with a US-trained random forest. On the Belgian cohort, the classifier built on the original framework reached a median bootstrapped AUC of nearly 0.96, with a 95% CI of 0.76-1.00.

This receptor was obtained from an adult in good health and CMV-seronegative. The sample consisted of memory CD4+ T cells from blood. The chain joins TRBV5-6 to TRBJ2-4; the D segment is perhaps TRBD1 or TRBD2, each sharing 6 matched bases. The CDR3 protein sequence reads: CASSPRGEYIQYF. The sequenced DNA is TGTGCCAGCAGCCCGAGGGGGGAGTACATTCAGTACTTC.